The 17 T cell receptor beta chains below were found in one sample sequenced in a study of blood T cell repertoires in COVID-19. Here immunoSEQ multiplex PCR was the method, and the copy in TCRdb shows in-frame clones only, minus some. The repertoire consists of approximately 26,000 clones, with around 90% occurring once and the leading ten covering roughly 1.8%. The sequencing input was peripheral blood. These TCRs come from a woman aged 60-75 years with active COVID-19.

The rearrangement links TRBV19 to TRBJ2-2; D not resolved. V lost 7 bases, J lost 1 base, and 10 bases lay in between. This CDR3 comprises 14 residues. CDR1 and CDR2 (germline): LNHDA, SQIVND (reference sequence). CDR3 protein: CASTPGGNTGELFF. The CDR3 coding sequence is TGTGCCAGTACCCCCGGCGGGAACACCGGGGAGCTGTTTTTT.

The V and J genes are TRBV5-8 and TRBJ2-5; 7 nucleotides align to TRBD1. J lost 5 bases, V lost 3 bases, and 10 bases had no gene match. Germline values: CDR1 SGHTS, CDR2 YDEGEE. The CDR3 covers 15 residues. The CDR3 here is CASSWGTGEHETQYF. CDR3 sequence (DNA): TGTGCCAGCAGCTGGGGAACAGGGGAGCACGAGACCCAGTACTTC.

This clone has only one observation. The genes are TRBV10-2 and TRBJ2-3; a possible D gene is TRBD1 (5 bases). V lost 2 bases and J lost 1, with 13 bases in between. This CDR3 is built from 16 residues. CDR1 is WSHSY and CDR2 is SAAADI in the germline V gene. CDR3 DNA: TGCGCCAGCAGTGAGCAGGGCGGACCCGGCACAGATACGCAGTATTTT. Protein sequence: CASSEQGGPGTDTQYF.

J is TRBJ2-7 and V is TRBV19, with a tentative D call TRBD1 (6 bases). CDR1 and CDR2 (germline): LNHDA, SQIVND (reference sequence). The CDR3 runs 16 residues. V was cut by 3 bases and J by 4 bases, with 19 bases left in between. The CDR3 spells CASSIDTGLGGYEQYF. The CDR3 nucleotides read TGTGCCAGTAGTATCGACACGGGGCTAGGGGGATACGAGCAGTACTTC.

J is TRBJ2-1 and V is TRBV7-2; the match to TRBD1 covers 8 bases. The V and J ends lost 2 bases and 0 bases, in that order; junction bases with no gene match: 3. CDR1 and CDR2 (germline): SGHTA, FQGNSA. The CDR3 extends over 16 amino acids. The CDR3 loop is CASSLNDRGSYNEQFF. DNA for the CDR3: TGTGCCAGCAGCTTAAACGACAGGGGCTCCTACAATGAGCAGTTCTTC.

The chain links TRBV6-2 or TRBV6-3 to TRBJ1-2; the D gene is possibly TRBD1 (6 bases). The V gene's germline CDR1 is MNHEY and CDR2 SVGEGT. The CDR3 extends over 12 amino acids. The ends were cut back, 3 bases at V and 7 bases at J, with 9 bases in the middle. The chain's CDR3 is CASSYSGVGYTF. CDR3 bases: TGTGCCAGCAGTTATTCAGGGGTTGGCTACACCTTC.

The rearrangement joins TRBV5-4 to TRBJ2-1; 9 bases fit TRBD2. Trimming took 0 bases from V and 9 from J; bases not matched to a gene: 7. Germline lookup yields CDR1 SGHNT and CDR2 YYREEE (reference sequence). The CDR3 is made up of 15 amino acids. CDR3 loop: CASSLVGGRAVEQFF. CDR3 bases: TGTGCCAGCAGCTTGGTCGGCGGGAGGGCAGTTGAGCAGTTCTTC. Filled out from reference TRBV5-4 and TRBJ2-1, the complete variable domain reads ETGVTQSPTHLIKTRGQQVTLRCSSQSGHNTVSWYQQALGQGPQFIFQYYREEENGRGNFPPRFSGLQFPNYSSELNVNALELDDSALYLCASSLVGGRAVEQFFGPGTRLTVL.

The DNA of the CDR3 is TGTGCCAGCAGTGAATTTACTAGCGGAATCAACAATGAGCAGTTCTTC. Translating gives CASSEFTSGINNEQFF. The chain employs TRBV6-1 and TRBJ2-1; the match to TRBD2 covers 8 bases. Germline V gene sequence: CDR1 MNHNS, CDR2 SASEGT. The CDR3 totals 16 residues. V shed 2 bases, J shed 5 bases, and the junction held 8 bases outside the gene matches.

The chain recombines TRBV9 with TRBJ1-1; 8 nucleotides align to TRBD1. This CDR3 spans 16 amino acids. V lost 0 bases and J lost 5; bases outside the gene matches: 9. Germline values: CDR1 SGDLS, CDR2 YYNGEE. CDR3 bases: TGTGCCAGCAGCGTAGAAGGACAGGGAACGGGGACTGAAGCTTTCTTT. It encodes CASSVEGQGTGTEAFF.

The chain combines TRBV28 with TRBJ1-3, with D possibly being TRBD1 (6 bases). The germline CDR1 and CDR2 sequences are MDHEN and SYDVKM. Trimming removed 4 bases from V and 0 bases from J, with 19 bases in between. This CDR3 has 18 amino acids. As DNA, the CDR3 is TGTGCCAGCAGTTCTATACGTGACAGGATACTCTCTGGAAACACCATATATTTT. Protein product: CASSSIRDRILSGNTIYF.

This chain uses TRBV6-5 with TRBJ1-4; possible D gene TRBD1, 6 bases. The germline gives CDR1 MNHEY, CDR2 SVGAGI. Trimming took off 5 bases at V and 5 bases at J, with 9 bases between the two ends. The CDR3 spans 13 residues. The CDR3 bases are TGTGCCAGCAGTACAGGGCTGAATGAAAAACTGTTTTTT. Translated: CASSTGLNEKLFF.

The chain combines TRBV3-1 (or the pseudogene TRBV3-2) with TRBJ2-7, with 14 bases aligning to TRBD2. Germline-derived CDR1 and CDR2 are LGHDT and YNNKEL (reference sequence). J lost 1 base, V lost 3 bases, and 8 bases had no gene match. This CDR3 region has 18 residues. CDR3 sequence reads: CASSHRLAGGPRSYEQYF. The CDR3 coding sequence is TGTGCCAGCAGCCACCGACTAGCGGGAGGGCCTCGATCCTACGAGCAGTACTTC.

The sample holds a few counts of this clone. The J gene is TRBJ2-2, the V gene TRBV5-3; 9 bases fit TRBD1. TRBV5-3 is labeled an ORF, and its function is uncertain. The trim removed 0 bases at V and 5 bases at J, leaving 5 bases unmatched. The CDR3 has 16 amino acids. The DNA for the CDR3 is TGTGCCAGAAGCTTGGAGGGACAGGGTGGGACCGGGGAGCTGTTTTTT. As protein: CARSLEGQGGTGELFF.

The V and J genes are TRBV30 and TRBJ1-2; no clear D. The CDR3 sequence is 11 residues long. In germline, CDR1 is GTSNPN, CDR2 SVGIG (reference sequence). With 0 bases removed from V and 7 bases from J, the gap between germline ends came to 6 bases. This chain's CDR3 is CAWSVGSGYTF. In nucleotides, the CDR3 is TGTGCCTGGAGTGTAGGGAGTGGCTACACCTTC.

The chain is built from TRBV3-1 (or the pseudogene TRBV3-2) and TRBJ2-2, with 8 nucleotides matching TRBD1. CDR3 size: 14 residues. Trimming took 1 base from V and 5 from J; bases not matched to a gene: 0. The germline V gene has CDR1 LGHDT and CDR2 YNNKEL (reference sequence). CDR3 nucleotide sequence: TGTGCCAGCAGCCAAGGGACAGGGACCGGGGAGCTGTTTTTT. It yields the protein CASSQGTGTGELFF.

V usage is TRBV5-1 and J usage is TRBJ2-2; D call uncertain. Trimming removed 0 bases from V and 3 bases from J, with 12 bases in between. This CDR3 has 16 residues. Looked up from germline, CDR1 is SGHRS and CDR2 is YFSETQ. CDR3: CASSLAQIRDTGELFF. CDR3 DNA sequence: TGCGCCAGCAGCTTGGCCCAAATTCGGGACACCGGGGAGCTGTTTTTT.

V is TRBV19 and J is TRBJ1-2, with a tentative D call TRBD1 (5 bases). The CDR3 length is 14 residues. The germline V gene has CDR1 LNHDA and CDR2 SQIVND (reference sequence). V gave up 3 bases and J gave up 5 bases, with 13 bases separating them. CDR3 nucleotide sequence: TGTGCCAGTAGTATCCCAGGGAAGAAGTATGGCTACACCTTC. As protein: CASSIPGKKYGYTF.